Shown below are 22 T cell receptor beta chains from a single sample sequenced in a study of early T cells in non-severe SARS-CoV-2 infection. TCRdb redid the calling of the 5' RACE reads with MiXCR, one entry per CDR3 protein. The sample consists of tens of thousands of distinct CDR3 sequences, 9.5% to 15% of them appearing once. Material: whole blood. The receptors shown here come from an adult who was a healthcare worker with PCR-confirmed SARS-CoV-2 infection or an uninfected control (not recorded which).

The genes are TRBV7-2 and TRBJ2-5; D might be TRBD1 or TRBD2, each matching 5 bases. CDR1 and CDR2 from the germline V gene are SGHTA and FQGNSA. V was cut by 1 base and J by 2 bases, with 11 bases left in between. This CDR3 is built from 15 residues. CDR3 amino acids: CASSLVRGRQETQYF. CDR3 DNA: TGTGCCAGCAGCTTAGTCCGGGGCCGACAAGAGACCCAGTACTTC. The variable domain in full, with the rest retrieved from reference TRBV7-2 and TRBJ2-5, is GAGVSQSPSNKVTEKGKDVELRCDPISGHTALYWYRQSLGQGLEFLIYFQGNSAPDKSGLPSDRFSAERTGGSVSTLTIQRTQQEDSAVYLCASSLVRGRQETQYFGPGTRLLVL.

The CDR3 region is CSARDWDSHSYEQYF. The CDR3, as DNA: TGCAGTGCTAGAGATTGGGACAGTCATTCCTACGAGCAGTACTTC. V usage is TRBV20-1 and J usage is TRBJ2-7, with TRBD1 matching over 7 bases. Germline lookup yields CDR1 DFQATT and CDR2 SNEGSKA (reference sequence). V lost 0 bases, J lost 1 base, and 6 bases stayed unmatched. The CDR3 runs 15 residues.

This clonotype showed up many times. The CDR3 reads CASSPPAGANVLTF. The CDR3 DNA reads TGTGCCAGCTCACCACCGGCAGGGGCCAACGTCCTGACTTTC. The J gene is TRBJ2-6, the V gene TRBV18; D remains ambiguous. The germline CDR1 and CDR2 sequences are KGHSH and LQKENI. The CDR3 is 14 residues long. The germline V and J ends were trimmed by 0 bases and 4 bases, with 4 bases remaining between them.

The chain uses TRBV7-9 and TRBJ2-2; D unclear. Germline assignment: CDR1 SEHNR and CDR2 FQNEAQ (reference sequence). This CDR3 has 15 residues. Trimming removed 10 bases at V and 0 bases at J, with 15 bases between. The CDR3 protein is CATSPASANTGELFF. The CDR3 DNA is TGTGCCACCTCCCCAGCATCTGCGAACACCGGGGAGCTGTTTTTT.

J is TRBJ2-1 and V is TRBV2; a weak D match, TRBD2 (6 bases). The germline V and J ends were trimmed by 9 bases and 1 base, with 13 bases remaining between them. Looked up from germline, CDR1 is SNHLY and CDR2 is FYNNEI. The CDR3 has 14 residues. The CDR3 DNA sequence: TGTGCCAGAAGTTCGGGGGAATCCTACAATGAGCAGTTCTTC. This codes for CARSSGESYNEQFF. The whole variable domain, filled in from reference TRBV2 and TRBJ2-1, reads EPEVTQTPSHQVTQMGQEVILRCVPISNHLYFYWYRQILGQKVEFLVSFYNNEISEKSEIFDDQFSVERPDGSNFTLKIRSTKLEDSAMYFCARSSGESYNEQFFGPGTRLTVL.

This clonotype was found many times. The genes are TRBV7-6 and TRBJ2-7; tentatively, D is TRBD1 (5 bases). Germline V gene data show CDR1 as SGHVS and CDR2 as FNYEAQ. V was pared by 0 bases and J by 3 bases, with 6 bases between. This CDR3 contains 13 residues. CDR3 DNA sequence: TGTGCCAGCAGCTTAGCAGGGGTCTACGAGCAGTACTTC. Translated: CASSLAGVYEQYF. The full variable domain, with the rest looked up from reference TRBV7-6 and TRBJ2-7, is GAGVSQSPRYKVTKRGQDVALRCDPISGHVSLYWYRQALGQGPEFLTYFNYEAQQDKSGLPNDRFSAERPEGSISTLTIQRTEQRDSAMYRCASSLAGVYEQYFGPGTRLTVT.

This chain links TRBV5-1 with TRBJ2-7; TRBD2 agrees at 7 bases. The V gene end was trimmed by 0 bases and the J gene end by 1 base; junction bases not matched to a gene: 7. This CDR3 has 16 amino acids. Germline V lookup: CDR1 SGHRS, CDR2 YFSETQ. The CDR3 coding sequence is TGCGCCAGCAGCTTGGAGTCGTCTAGCGGTTCCTACGAGCAGTACTTC. Its protein product is CASSLESSSGSYEQYF.

This clonotype was counted only a few times. CDR3 sequence reads: CSATDGGLQSESQHF. The CDR3 coding sequence is TGCAGTGCGACGGACGGGGGATTGCAATCAGAGTCCCAGCATTTT. The chain employs TRBV20-1 and TRBJ1-5; a possible D gene is TRBD1 (5 bases). Trimming cost V 6 bases and J 11 bases, with 26 bases left between them. The CDR3 loop spans 15 amino acids. Germline CDR1 is DFQATT and CDR2 is SNEGSKA (reference sequence).

The chain carries TRBV9 and TRBJ2-3, with D possibly matching TRBD2 (5 bases). The CDR3 sequence is 14 residues long. Germline-derived CDR1 and CDR2 are SGDLS and YYNGEE. V lost 0 bases and J lost 5, with 10 bases in between. This CDR3 is CASSVGMREDTQYF. In DNA, the CDR3 is TGTGCCAGCAGCGTAGGAATGAGGGAAGATACGCAGTATTTT.

This clonotype was found many times. The DNA is omitted, as the CDR3 cannot be located on it reliably, and the CDR3 follows TCRdb's listing. CDR3 loop: CSVGEGAENEQFF. The gene calls are TRBV29-1 and TRBJ2-1; TRBD1 reflects the table's D call only, with no check against the DNA. With termini counted, the CDR3 has 13 amino acids. The germline CDR1 and CDR2 sequences are SQVTM and ANQGSEA.

The rearrangement links TRBV20-1 to TRBJ2-7; D ambiguous. Germline V CDR1 and CDR2: DFQATT, SNEGSKA (reference sequence). V was shortened by 0 bases and J by 1 base, with 10 bases between the two germline ends. The CDR3 sequence is 14 residues long. CDR3 DNA sequence: TGCAGTGCTAGAGATCGGGCCCTATCCTACGAGCAGTACTTC. It is translated as CSARDRALSYEQYF.

The chain recombines TRBV4-1 with TRBJ2-5, with 8 bases fitting TRBD2. Unmatched junction bases numbered 11, after V lost 1 base and J lost 4 bases. The CDR3 runs 17 residues. Germline V gene data show CDR1 as MGHRA and CDR2 as YSYEKL. CDR3 nucleotide sequence: TGCGCCAGCAGCCAAGTGTTCCCGAGCGGGAGTCTAGAGACCCAGTACTTC. Translation gives CASSQVFPSGSLETQYF.

This clonotype was detected many times. The chain recombines TRBV5-1 with TRBJ2-3; maybe TRBD1 (6 bases). In germline, CDR1 is SGHRS, CDR2 YFSETQ. The CDR3 spans 12 residues. Trimming took 5 bases from V and 9 from J, leaving 13 bases between them. In nucleotides, the CDR3 is TGCGCCAGCAGACGAACAGGGTTCACGCAGTATTTT. Its translation: CASRRTGFTQYF. The variable domain in full, completed from reference TRBV5-1 and TRBJ2-3, reads KAGVTQTPRYLIKTRGQQVTLSCSPISGHRSVSWYQQTPGQGLQFLFEYFSETQRNKGNFPGRFSGRQFSNSRSEMNVSTLELGDSALYLCASRRTGFTQYFGPGTRLTVL.

Points on this clonotype: A much larger clone is a single base away; this may be a read error. The chain employs TRBV28 and TRBJ2-7, with D perhaps being TRBD1 or TRBD2 (5 bases each). The V end was cut by 5 bases, the J end by 5 bases, with 16 bases between. The CDR3 has 14 amino acids. The germline V gene has CDR1 MDHEN and CDR2 SYDVKM. The CDR3: CASSLRGRAHEQYF. CDR3 sequence (DNA): TGTGCCAGCAGTCTCCGGGGCAGGGCCCACGAGCAGTACTTC.

The chain uses TRBV5-1 and TRBJ2-1; a possible D gene is TRBD2 (5 bases). CDR1 SGHRS and CDR2 YFSETQ come from the germline V gene. The CDR3 is 16 amino acids. Trimming left V 0 bases short and J 0 bases short, with 10 bases between. In DNA form, the CDR3 reads TGCGCCAGCAGCTTGGCCGAAGGGAGCTCCTACAATGAGCAGTTCTTC. This codes for CASSLAEGSSYNEQFF. Supplemented by reference TRBV5-1 and TRBJ2-1, the full variable domain reads KAGVTQTPRYLIKTRGQQVTLSCSPISGHRSVSWYQQTPGQGLQFLFEYFSETQRNKGNFPGRFSGRQFSNSRSEMNVSTLELGDSALYLCASSLAEGSSYNEQFFGPGTRLTVL.

The CDR3 sequence: CASFGGGNTIYF. The CDR3 DNA follows: TGTGCCAGCTTCGGCGGAGGAAACACCATATATTTT. V and J are TRBV2 and TRBJ1-3, with no clear D. CDR1 is SNHLY and CDR2 is FYNNEI in the germline V gene. V lost 8 bases and J 4 bases, leaving 9 bases between the germline ends. The CDR3 covers 12 residues.

The V and J genes are TRBV29-1 and TRBJ2-3; 7 nucleotides align to TRBD2. The V gene's germline CDR1 is SQVTM and CDR2 ANQGSEA. The CDR3 is 14 amino acids. CDR3 in amino acids: CRKGRRAGPDTQYF. The CDR3 bases are TGCAGAAAGGGCCGTCGAGCGGGGCCAGATACGCAGTATTTT.

This clonotype was counted ten times or more. V and J are TRBV12-3 or TRBV12-4 and TRBJ2-3; TRBD2 agrees at 10 bases. CDR3 length: 16 amino acids. The V and J ends lost 5 bases and 7 bases, in that order; junction bases with no gene match: 12. The CDR3 here is CASSPRGAGGGYTQYF. In DNA form, the CDR3 reads TGTGCCAGCAGTCCTCGGGGAGCGGGAGGGGGATATACGCAGTATTTT.

The J gene is TRBJ2-7, the V gene TRBV5-1; D may be TRBD2 (6 bases). V was pared by 6 bases and J by 1 base, with 20 bases between. Looked up from germline, CDR1 is SGHRS and CDR2 is YFSETQ. CDR3 length equals 16 residues. The CDR3 loop reads CASTPLPGGVSYEQYF. CDR3 nucleotides: TGCGCCAGCACACCACTACCCGGCGGGGTTTCCTACGAGCAGTACTTC.

The chain recombines TRBV5-1 with TRBJ2-7; D gene unclear. The CDR3 contains 13 residues. Germline V gene data show CDR1 as SGHRS and CDR2 as YFSETQ. V was pared by 4 bases and J by 2 bases, with 10 bases between. The CDR3 sequence: CASSHDSAYEQYF. In DNA, the CDR3 is TGCGCCAGCAGCCATGATTCAGCCTACGAGCAGTACTTC. Complete variable domain (other parts from reference TRBV5-1 and TRBJ2-7): KAGVTQTPRYLIKTRGQQVTLSCSPISGHRSVSWYQQTPGQGLQFLFEYFSETQRNKGNFPGRFSGRQFSNSRSEMNVSTLELGDSALYLCASSHDSAYEQYFGPGTRLTVT.

Turning to this clonotype: The junction differs from germline at one of its ends, possibly a read error. The chain employs TRBV7-9 and TRBJ2-5; D is uncertain. Germline V gene sequence: CDR1 SEHNR, CDR2 FQNEAQ (reference sequence). CDR3 length: 13 amino acids. This CDR3 reads CAGSSTLEETQYF. In DNA form, the CDR3 reads TGTGCCGGCAGCTCGACTCTGGAAGAGACCCAGTACTTC.

Details on this clonotype: A read error may be the cause here, since a much bigger clone is one base away. J is TRBJ1-1 and V is TRBV11-3; D remains unclear. Germline V CDR1 and CDR2: SGHNT, YENEEA. The V gene lost 5 bases and the J gene lost 5 bases, with 9 bases spanning the gap. The CDR3 length is 12 residues. CDR3 DNA: TGTGCCAGCAGCGTATTTCTGACTGAAGCTTTCTTT. Protein product: CASSVFLTEAFF.